The clone carrying this TCR beta chain was seen just once. As yet, its antigen is unknown. Deep sequencing aimed at 1 in 200,000 to 1 in 1 million T cells' resolution. Repertoires were generated with immunoSEQ multiplex PCR, while TCRdb's copy carries only in-frame clones and drops some. The profile shows 200,000 to 250,000 clones, 60% to 80% of them singletons. This entry is derived from a study of cytotoxic CD8 clonotypes in ibrutinib-treated CLL. Across the study: There were, on average, roughly 260,000 productive templates and 85,000 to 95,000 productive rearrangements per sample. Study observations and caveats: In sustained-remission versus progressing patients, sampling times differed. Public clonotypes were rare and shrank or held steady on treatment.

Trimming removed 6 bases at V and 5 bases at J, with 16 bases between. Germline V CDR1 and CDR2: MNHNY, SVGAGI (reference sequence). The CDR3 consists of 14 residues. The rearrangement uses TRBV6-6 and TRBJ1-2; D is unclear. The material was PBMCs, obtained after 12 months of ibrutinib treatment. The TCR was taken from a human donor with chronic lymphocytic leukemia. CDR3 in amino acids: CASSPGNGIYGYTF. CDR3 sequence (DNA): TGTGCCAGCAGCCCCGGTAATGGGATTTATGGCTACACCTTC.